The entry that follows covers one T cell receptor beta chain sequence. The antigen remains unidentified. The data derive from a study of cytomegalovirus exposure and HLA in healthy donors. Germline trimming cut 5 bases from V and 6 bases from J; bases unmatched to any gene: 6. This CDR3 spans 12 amino acids. Germline V gene lookup returns CDR1 GTSNPN and CDR2 SVGIG (reference sequence). Findings and caveats of the study: Presence/absence analysis assumed near-uniform sequencing depth across donors. Excluded: some indistinguishable V segments such as TRBV6-2 and TRBV6-3.

60 Vbeta and 13 Jbeta primers were used in PCR. The repertoire was sequenced with immunoSEQ multiplex PCR; TCRdb's copy has only in-frame clones and lacks some. In the table there are approximately 140,000 clones, around 59% of which are singletons. Sequencing was done on a sample of PBMCs. This rearrangement joins TRBV30 to TRBJ1-2; 7 bases line up with TRBD1. The sequence was collected from a male donor in good health and CMV-seronegative. The CDR3 coding sequence is TGTGCCTGGGAACAGGGGATAGATGGCTACACCTTC. As protein: CAWEQGIDGYTF.